Below, 2 T cell receptor beta chains from the same sample are listed, as sequenced in a study of blood T cell repertoires in COVID-19. The repertoire was sequenced with immunoSEQ multiplex PCR; TCRdb's copy has only in-frame clones and lacks some. The table lists approximately 240,000 clones, approximately 84% of them singletons. Material for sequencing was peripheral blood. The source of these receptors is a woman in her twenties or thirties who had recovered from COVID-19.

CDR3: CASSPQRGTNEKLFF. CDR3 DNA: TGTGCCAGCAGCCCCCAGAGGGGGACTAATGAAAAACTGTTTTTT. J is TRBJ1-4 and V is TRBV6-5; tentative D call: TRBD1 (6 bases). CDR1 is MNHEY, CDR2 SVGAGI, per germline. The CDR3 totals 15 residues. Trimming pared 6 bases from V and 2 bases from J, leaving 13 bases between.

The CDR3 DNA reads TGTGCCACCCTCGGGACTAGCGAATACAATGAGCAGTTCTTC. Amino acid sequence: CATLGTSEYNEQFF. V gene TRBV28 combines with J gene TRBJ2-1; 10 positions match TRBD2. CDR3 length: 14 amino acids. CDR1 is MDHEN, CDR2 SYDVKM, per germline. Trimming removed 10 bases from V and 4 bases from J; junction bases left unmatched: 7. Drawing the rest from reference TRBV28 and TRBJ2-1, the complete variable domain is DVKVTQSSRYLVKRTGEKVFLECVQDMDHENMFWYRQDPGLGLRLIYFSYDVKMKEKGDIPEGYSVSREKKERFSLILESASTNQTSMYLCATLGTSEYNEQFFGPGTRLTVL.